This T cell receptor beta chain derives from a study of blood T cell repertoires in COVID-19. Germline V lookup: CDR1 MNHEY, CDR2 SMNVEV (reference sequence). J lost 6 bases, V lost 5 bases, and 7 bases had no gene match. The CDR3 runs to 15 residues. TCRdb's table, derived via immunoSEQ multiplex PCR, lists solely in-frame clones and lacks some. The sample has about 52,000 clones, about 81% seen once. Seattle cases were enrolled at active infection and followed longitudinally. This chain uses TRBV27 with TRBJ1-6, with TRBD1 matching over 7 bases. Sequences were obtained from peripheral blood. This receptor was identified in a woman at least 80 years old with COVID-19, enrolled during active disease. For the CDR3, the DNA is TGTGCCAGCAGTCCCGACAGGGTGGTTAATTCACCCCTCCACTTT. Amino acid sequence: CASSPDRVVNSPLHF.